This T cell receptor (beta chain) originates from a study of blood T cells in healthy people across ages. Findings and caveats of the study: Higher diversity, along with more naive CD4+ cells, distinguished long-lived donors from aged donors. Naive and antigen-experienced cells were not separated, limiting conclusive comparison.

This clonotype was seen only a few times. No antigen is known for it. A read error is possible here, since a much larger clone lies one base away. The CDR3 contains 14 residues. From germline, CDR1 is SGHAT and CDR2 FQNNGV. V was shortened by 5 bases and J by 11 bases, with 21 bases between the two germline ends. Around 9 milliliters of peripheral blood were drawn from each donor into EDTA-treated tubes. With a J-beta primer mix and a sample-barcoded 5' primer, a second PCR ran about 7 to 12 cycles. TCRdb re-derived calls from the 5' RACE reads in MiXCR, one entry per CDR3 protein. Of more than 800,000 distinct CDR3 sequences in the sample, less than 35% were seen once.

The clonotype originates from an elderly woman in good health. Sequenced material: blood. V usage is TRBV11-2 and J usage is TRBJ2-5, with D uncertain. CDR3 protein: CASSGAEVANEQYF. Here the CDR3 DNA reads TGTGCCAGCAGCGGAGCTGAGGTGGCCAATGAGCAGTACTTC.